Below are 9 T cell receptor beta chains sequenced from a single sample in a study of CD8 T cells in Susac syndrome. With random hexamers, about 0.5 to 1 ug RNA was reverse transcribed. One entry per CDR3 protein, called by TCRdb with MiXCR from the immunoSEQ multiplex PCR reads. The sample shows about 69,000 distinct CDR3 sequences, 85% to 95% of them seen only once. The sequencing sample was made of CD8+ T cells from PBMCs. The receptor source for this set is a human donor in good health.

The chain employs TRBV13 and TRBJ2-1; D remains unclear. In germline, CDR1 is PRHDT, CDR2 FYEKMQ (reference sequence). Trimming shortened V by 2 bases and J by 8 bases, and 13 bases separated the two germline ends. This CDR3 is 14 amino acids long. CDR3 nucleotides: TGTGCCAGCAGCTTAAAGGTCCCCACGGATGAGCAGTTCTTC. The encoded protein is CASSLKVPTDEQFF.

This chain joins TRBV7-9 and TRBJ2-1; weak D call: TRBD2 (5 bases). Germline CDR1 SEHNR, CDR2 FQNEAQ (reference sequence). The germline V and J ends were trimmed by 1 base and 10 bases, with 11 bases remaining between them. The CDR3 contains 13 residues. CDR3 sequence reads: CASSLGLAKEQFF. DNA for the CDR3: TGTGCCAGCAGCTTAGGGCTAGCAAAGGAGCAGTTCTTC.

This chain connects TRBV14 to TRBJ1-4; no reliable D call. The CDR3 consists of 12 residues. V lost 1 base to trimming and J lost 8 bases, with 5 bases between them. Per the germline V gene, CDR1 is SGHDN and CDR2 is FVKESK. The CDR3, as DNA: TGTGCCAGCAGCCAAGTGTCGGAAAAACTGTTTTTT. This gives the protein CASSQVSEKLFF.

The rearrangement links TRBV7-8 to TRBJ2-3; D gene unclear. The germline V gene has CDR1 SGHVS and CDR2 FQNEAQ. Trimming took 2 bases from V and 1 from J, leaving 4 bases between them. The CDR3 sequence is 13 residues long. CDR3 sequence reads: CASSLQGTDTQYF. CDR3 nucleotide sequence: TGTGCCAGCAGCTTACAGGGCACAGATACGCAGTATTTT.

The chain's CDR3 is CASSLTGGEAFF. The CDR3 coding sequence is TGTGCCAGCAGCTTAACCGGAGGTGAAGCTTTCTTT. The chain recombines TRBV7-8 with TRBJ1-1; D not certain. Germline V gene data show CDR1 as SGHVS and CDR2 as FQNEAQ. V was clipped by 2 bases and J by 7 bases, with 8 bases between them. The length of the CDR3 is 12 residues. The variable domain in full, with the rest retrieved from reference TRBV7-8 and TRBJ1-1, is GAGVSQSPRYKVAKRGQDVALRCDPISGHVSLFWYQQALGQGPEFLTYFQNEAQLDKSGLPSDRFFAERPEGSVSTLKIQRTQQEDSAVYLCASSLTGGEAFFGQGTRLTVV.

The V call is TRBV27, the J call TRBJ2-6; D might be TRBD1 (6 bases). Germline-derived CDR1 and CDR2 are MNHEY and SMNVEV (reference sequence). The length of the CDR3 is 19 residues. With 7 bases removed from V and 3 bases from J, the gap between germline ends came to 25 bases. CDR3 sequence (DNA): TGTGCCAGCACCCTCTTGGGGGCAGGCCCCAGCGGTGGGGCCAACGTCCTGACTTTC. Translation gives CASTLLGAGPSGGANVLTF.

The V gene is TRBV7-9, the J gene TRBJ2-7; D possibly corresponds to TRBD2 (6 bases). Germline assignment: CDR1 SEHNR and CDR2 FQNEAQ (reference sequence). The V gene lost 4 bases and the J gene lost 3 bases, with 10 bases spanning the gap. This CDR3 comprises 13 residues. The CDR3 sequence: CASSSWDFYEQYF. The CDR3 nucleotides are TGTGCCAGCAGCTCCTGGGACTTCTACGAGCAGTACTTC.

V is TRBV3-1 and J is TRBJ2-7, with D perhaps given as TRBD1 or TRBD2 (5 bases each). Germline CDR1 and CDR2: LGHDT and YNNKEL (reference sequence). Trimming stripped 0 bases from V and 7 bases from J, with 13 bases between. The CDR3 consists of 14 residues. CDR3 DNA: TGTGCCAGCAGCCAAGATAATGGGGGAACGGAGCAGTACTTC. Translating it yields CASSQDNGGTEQYF.

The chain uses TRBV25-1 and TRBJ2-1; D call uncertain. This CDR3 is 13 amino acids long. V was cut by 3 bases and J by 4 bases, with 7 bases left in between. Germline-derived CDR1 and CDR2 are MGHDK and SYGVNS. CDR3 amino acids: CASSDAGYNEQFF. CDR3 sequence (DNA): TGTGCCAGCAGTGATGCCGGGTACAATGAGCAGTTCTTC.